The clone carrying this T cell receptor beta chain was picked up many times. V was pared by 1 base and J by 5 bases, with 10 bases of the junction left unmatched. This CDR3 spans 16 amino acids. Germline CDR1 MNHNS, CDR2 SASEGT. These data come from a study of Graves' ophthalmopathy and Graves' hyperthyroidism. RNA transcripts served as template for amplifying TCR beta CDR3 sequences. HTBI primers served in a first-round RT-PCR, which a second-round multiplex PCR followed. TCRdb reanalysed the multiplex PCR reads using MiXCR and keeps one entry per CDR3 protein. Found here are under 400,000 distinct CDR3 sequences, about 17% of them singletons; the top ten hold roughly an eighth.

The sequence derives from an adult man with Graves' ophthalmopathy. Source material: peripheral blood. The chain is built from TRBV6-1 and TRBJ2-7, with TRBD2 identical over 8 bases. Here the CDR3 reads CASSEDRSGSSHEQYF. In nucleotides, the CDR3 is TGTGCCAGCAGTGAAGATCGGAGCGGGAGTTCCCACGAGCAGTACTTC.